The source of this TCR beta chain is a study of PD-L1 blockade in urothelial cancer. The repertoire was sequenced with immunoSEQ multiplex PCR; TCRdb's copy has only in-frame clones and lacks some. The sample records 98,000 or so clones, about 90% being singletons. Time point given: pretreatment peripheral blood. J lost 5 bases, V lost 7 bases, and 7 bases had no gene match. Per germline, CDR1 SNHLY and CDR2 FYNNEI. The CDR3 has 14 amino acids. The chain has TRBV2 and TRBJ2-5, with TRBD2 matching 10 bases. The sequence derives from a man in his sixties with urothelial cancer. Sequencing used PBMCs, obtained around atezolizumab (anti-PD-L1) treatment. CDR3 DNA: TGTGCCAGCAAGATCAGCGGGGGGGCCGAGACCCAGTACTTC. The encoded protein is CASKISGGAETQYF.